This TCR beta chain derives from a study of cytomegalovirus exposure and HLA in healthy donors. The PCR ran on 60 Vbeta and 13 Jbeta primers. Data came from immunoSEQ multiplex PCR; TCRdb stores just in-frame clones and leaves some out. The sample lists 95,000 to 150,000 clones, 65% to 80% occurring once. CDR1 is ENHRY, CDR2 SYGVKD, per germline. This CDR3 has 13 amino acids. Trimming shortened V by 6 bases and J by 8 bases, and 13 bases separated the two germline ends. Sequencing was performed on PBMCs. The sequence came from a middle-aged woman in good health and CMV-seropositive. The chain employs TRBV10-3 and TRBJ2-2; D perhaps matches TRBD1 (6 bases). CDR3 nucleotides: TGTGCCATCAGCGACAGGTTAGAAGGGGAGCTGTTTTTT. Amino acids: CAISDRLEGELFF.